This record looks at one TCR beta chain sequence and its context. Original data processing: Reference gene primer amplification gave nucleated cell count estimates. The protocol was immunoSEQ multiplex PCR, while the TCRdb copy is restricted to in-frame clones and leaves out a portion. That table gives V, J and clone size, and the DNA gave D and trimming. This table has some 80,000 clones, roughly 76% appearing once. The data stem from a study of blood T cell repertoires in COVID-19. About the study: Some COVID-19 samples were acute and others convalescent; all came from the United States, Italy and Spain. Sources were T cells, B-cell-depleted T cells, or PBMCs; the material itself was cDNA or gDNA.

After removal of 7 bases from V and 4 bases from J, the junction contained 14 bases not matched to a gene. Germline V gene lookup returns CDR1 SGHTA and CDR2 FQGNSA. The CDR3 consists of 16 residues. Sequencing used peripheral blood. The chain has TRBV7-2 and TRBJ2-5; 8 bases line up with TRBD1. The receptor's source is a woman older than 75 with active or convalescent COVID-19. The CDR3 protein is CASTPSLGRGLETQYF. CDR3 DNA sequence: TGTGCCAGCACGCCTTCGCTGGGCAGGGGGCTAGAGACCCAGTACTTC. The full variable domain, completed using reference TRBV7-2 and TRBJ2-5, is GAGVSQSPSNKVTEKGKDVELRCDPISGHTALYWYRQSLGQGLEFLIYFQGNSAPDKSGLPSDRFSAERTGGSVSTLTIQRTQQEDSAVYLCASTPSLGRGLETQYFGPGTRLLVL.